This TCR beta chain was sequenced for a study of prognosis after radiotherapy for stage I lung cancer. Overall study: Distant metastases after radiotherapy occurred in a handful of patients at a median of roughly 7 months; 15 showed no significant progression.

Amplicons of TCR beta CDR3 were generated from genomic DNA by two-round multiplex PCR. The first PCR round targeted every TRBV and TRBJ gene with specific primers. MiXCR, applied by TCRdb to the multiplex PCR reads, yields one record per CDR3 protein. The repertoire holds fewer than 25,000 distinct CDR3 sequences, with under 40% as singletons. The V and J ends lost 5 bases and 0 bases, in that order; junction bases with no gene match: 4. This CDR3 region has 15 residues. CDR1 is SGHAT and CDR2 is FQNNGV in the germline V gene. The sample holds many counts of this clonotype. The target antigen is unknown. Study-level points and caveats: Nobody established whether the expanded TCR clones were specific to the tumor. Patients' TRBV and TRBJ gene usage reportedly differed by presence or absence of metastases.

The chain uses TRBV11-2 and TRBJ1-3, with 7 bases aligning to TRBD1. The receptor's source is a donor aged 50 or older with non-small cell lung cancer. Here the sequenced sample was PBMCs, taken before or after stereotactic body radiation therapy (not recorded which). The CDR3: CASSMGQFSGNTIYF. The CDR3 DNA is TGTGCCAGCAGCATGGGACAGTTCTCTGGAAACACCATATATTTT.